Sequencing of this TCR beta chain was carried out in a study of blood T cell repertoires in COVID-19. The CDR3 is 16 amino acids. V was cut by 0 bases and J by 5 bases, with 11 bases left in between. The germline V gene has CDR1 MNHEY and CDR2 SMNVEV (reference sequence). Clones were sequenced by immunoSEQ multiplex PCR, and TCRdb holds only the in-frame ones, with some missing. The sample records around 200,000 clones, approximately 86% being singletons. This rearrangement joins TRBV27 to TRBJ1-6; possible D gene TRBD1, 6 bases. Sequenced: PBMCs or T cells enriched from blood (not recorded which). This receptor was obtained from a woman aged 25 to 39 who had been exposed to COVID-19. CDR3 in amino acids: CASSLSRGLDNSPLHF. The CDR3 DNA sequence: TGTGCCAGCAGTTTATCCAGGGGATTAGATAATTCACCCCTCCACTTT.